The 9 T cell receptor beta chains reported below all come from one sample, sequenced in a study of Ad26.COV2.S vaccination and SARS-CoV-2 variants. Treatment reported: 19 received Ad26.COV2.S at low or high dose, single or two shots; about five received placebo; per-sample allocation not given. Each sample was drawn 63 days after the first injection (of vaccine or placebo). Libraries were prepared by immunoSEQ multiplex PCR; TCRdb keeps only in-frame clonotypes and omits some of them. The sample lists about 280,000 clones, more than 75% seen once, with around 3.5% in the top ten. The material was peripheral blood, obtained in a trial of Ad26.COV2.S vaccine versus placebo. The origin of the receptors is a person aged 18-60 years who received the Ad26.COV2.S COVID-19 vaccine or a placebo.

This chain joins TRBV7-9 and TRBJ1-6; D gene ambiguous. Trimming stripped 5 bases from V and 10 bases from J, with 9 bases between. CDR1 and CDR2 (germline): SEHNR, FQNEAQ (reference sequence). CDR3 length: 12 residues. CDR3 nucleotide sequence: TGTGCCAGCAGCCCGGGGAGCTCACCCCTCCACTTT. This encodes CASSPGSSPLHF.

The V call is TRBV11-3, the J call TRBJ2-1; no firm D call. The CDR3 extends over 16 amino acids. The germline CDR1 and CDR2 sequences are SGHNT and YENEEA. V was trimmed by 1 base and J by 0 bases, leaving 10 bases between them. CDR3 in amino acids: CASSLAYRSSYNEQFF. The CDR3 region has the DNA TGTGCCAGCAGCTTAGCCTACCGAAGCTCCTACAATGAGCAGTTCTTC.

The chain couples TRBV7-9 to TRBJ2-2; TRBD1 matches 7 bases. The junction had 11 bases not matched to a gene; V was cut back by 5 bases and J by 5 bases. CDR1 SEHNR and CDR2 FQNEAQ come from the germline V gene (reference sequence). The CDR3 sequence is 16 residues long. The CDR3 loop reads CASSVRGQQGTGELFF. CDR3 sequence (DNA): TGTGCCAGCAGCGTAAGGGGACAACAGGGGACCGGGGAGCTGTTTTTT.

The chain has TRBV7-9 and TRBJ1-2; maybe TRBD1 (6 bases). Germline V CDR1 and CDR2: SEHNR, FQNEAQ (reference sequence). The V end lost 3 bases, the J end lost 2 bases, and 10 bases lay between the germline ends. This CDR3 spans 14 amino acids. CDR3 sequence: CASSFSGQNYGYTF. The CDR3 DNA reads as TGTGCCAGCAGCTTCTCGGGACAAAACTATGGCTACACCTTC.

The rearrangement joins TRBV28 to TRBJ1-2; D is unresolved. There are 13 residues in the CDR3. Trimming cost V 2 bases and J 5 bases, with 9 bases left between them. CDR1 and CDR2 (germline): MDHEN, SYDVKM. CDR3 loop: CASSLNSLYGYTF. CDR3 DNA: TGTGCCAGCAGTTTAAACAGTTTATATGGCTACACCTTC.

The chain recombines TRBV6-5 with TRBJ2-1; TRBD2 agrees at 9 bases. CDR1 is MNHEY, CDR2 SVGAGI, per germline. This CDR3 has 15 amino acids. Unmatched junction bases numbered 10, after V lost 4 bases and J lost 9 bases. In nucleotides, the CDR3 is TGTGCCAGCAGTTTAATAGCGGGAGTTGGGGGTGAGCAGTTCTTC. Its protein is CASSLIAGVGGEQFF.

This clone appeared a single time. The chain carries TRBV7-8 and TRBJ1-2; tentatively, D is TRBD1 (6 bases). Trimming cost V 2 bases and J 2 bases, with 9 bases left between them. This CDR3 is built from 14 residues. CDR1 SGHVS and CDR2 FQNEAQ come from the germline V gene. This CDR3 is CASSLRDTNYGYTF. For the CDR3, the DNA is TGTGCCAGCAGCTTAAGGGACACCAACTATGGCTACACCTTC.

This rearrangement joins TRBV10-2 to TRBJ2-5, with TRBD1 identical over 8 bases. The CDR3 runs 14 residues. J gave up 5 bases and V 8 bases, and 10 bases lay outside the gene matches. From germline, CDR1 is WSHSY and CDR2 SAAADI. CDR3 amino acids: CASAAGGVGETQYF. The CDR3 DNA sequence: TGCGCCAGCGCCGCAGGGGGCGTGGGGGAGACCCAGTACTTC.

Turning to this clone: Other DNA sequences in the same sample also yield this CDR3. The CDR3 sequence is CASSLRGEQYF. The CDR3 nucleotides read TGTGCCAGCAGCCTACGGGGGGAGCAGTACTTC. The chain is built from TRBV5-4 and TRBJ2-7; maybe TRBD2 (6 bases). V was shortened by 4 bases and J by 7 bases, with 9 bases between the two germline ends. The CDR3 has 11 residues. CDR1 is SGHNT and CDR2 is YYREEE in the germline V gene (reference sequence).